These 31 T cell receptor beta chains were sequenced from one sample in a study of blood T cell repertoires in COVID-19. Generated by immunoSEQ multiplex PCR, the TCRdb table keeps only in-frame clones and is missing some. Among roughly 87,000 clones listed, 75% were seen once. The sample comprised peripheral blood. The receptors stem from a woman in her 50s with acute or convalescent COVID-19.

This chain joins TRBV28 and TRBJ2-1; TRBD2 might be the D (5 bases). Germline CDR1 and CDR2: MDHEN and SYDVKM. This CDR3 is 15 amino acids long. V was shortened by 10 bases and J by 0 bases, with 16 bases between the two germline ends. The CDR3 region is CATSSSGSSYNEQFF. The DNA of the CDR3 is TGTGCCACCTCCTCCAGCGGCAGCTCCTACAATGAGCAGTTCTTC.

V is TRBV6-6 and J is TRBJ1-5; a weak D match, TRBD1 (5 bases). Trimming stripped 5 bases from V and 0 bases from J, with 23 bases between. The CDR3 has 19 amino acids. Germline loops: CDR1 MNHNY, CDR2 SVGAGI (reference sequence). For the CDR3, the DNA is TGTGCCAGCAGTCAGGCGGGACCCACAAAGGGGTATAGCAATCAGCCCCAGCATTTT. As protein: CASSQAGPTKGYSNQPQHF.

The rearrangement links TRBV2 to TRBJ2-7; a weak D match, TRBD2 (5 bases). Trimming stripped 8 bases from V and 3 bases from J, with 14 bases between. Germline V CDR1 and CDR2: SNHLY, FYNNEI. CDR3 length: 13 amino acids. CDR3 sequence reads: CASLDGGLYEQYF. The CDR3 DNA sequence: TGTGCCAGCCTTGATGGCGGACTCTACGAGCAGTACTTC.

This chain joins TRBV12-3 or TRBV12-4 and TRBJ2-2, with unresolved D. This CDR3 is built from 13 residues. Trimming took off 3 bases at V and 4 bases at J, with 6 bases between the two ends. The CDR3 protein is CASSFLVTGELFF. CDR3 bases: TGTGCCAGCAGTTTTCTCGTCACCGGGGAGCTGTTTTTT.

The V gene is TRBV6-5, the J gene TRBJ2-5; TRBD1 might be the D (6 bases). The CDR3 has 15 residues. Deletions cut 6 bases from V and 3 bases from J, with 17 bases between. CDR1 is MNHEY and CDR2 is SVGAGI in the germline V gene. CDR3 DNA sequence: TGTGCCAGCAGACACATTTCACAGGGTAAAGAGACCCAGTACTTC. It specifies CASRHISQGKETQYF.

J is TRBJ1-1 and V is TRBV12-3 or TRBV12-4, with a possible D match to TRBD1 (6 bases). Trimming took off 6 bases at V and 8 bases at J, with 13 bases between the two ends. CDR3 length equals 12 residues. The CDR3, as DNA: TGTGCCAGCAGGGCCACAGGGCCCGAAGCTTTCTTT. This translates into CASRATGPEAFF.

The chain carries TRBV6-1 and TRBJ1-4, with 9 bases that match TRBD1. The germline CDR1 and CDR2 sequences are MNHNS and SASEGT. J gave up 8 bases and V 3 bases, and 4 bases lay outside the gene matches. This CDR3 region has 14 residues. The CDR3 protein is CASSETGGREKLFF. The DNA for the CDR3 is TGTGCCAGCAGTGAGACAGGGGGTAGGGAAAAACTGTTTTTT.

The gene calls are TRBV27 and TRBJ1-2; TRBD1 is a possible D gene (6 bases). V lost 8 bases to trimming and J lost 0 bases, with 10 bases between them. CDR1 is MNHEY, CDR2 SMNVEV, per germline (reference sequence). This CDR3 is 13 amino acids long. The CDR3 loop is CASQGTSNYGYTF. Written as DNA, the CDR3 is TGTGCCAGCCAGGGGACCTCTAACTATGGCTACACCTTC.

V and J are TRBV18 and TRBJ1-1; 11 bases are a match to TRBD1. CDR3 size: 17 residues. V was clipped by 6 bases and J by 1 base; unmatched bases: 10. Germline CDR1 reads KGHSH; CDR2 reads LQKENI. The CDR3 nucleotides are TGTGCCAGCTCCATCGCGGCGGACAGGGGGCCGAACACTGAAGCTTTCTTT. It codes for CASSIAADRGPNTEAFF.

The J gene is TRBJ1-2, the V gene TRBV19, with D maybe TRBD1 (6 bases). Trimming cost V 5 bases and J 0 bases, with 22 bases left between them. The CDR3 has 18 residues. CDR1 is LNHDA and CDR2 is SQIVND in the germline V gene (reference sequence). The CDR3 DNA reads TGTGCCAGTAGTGGGGCGTTGTCCGGCAGGGGAGCTAACTATGGCTACACCTTC. Translating gives CASSGALSGRGANYGYTF.

The genes are TRBV6-6 and TRBJ2-3; tentatively, D is TRBD2 (6 bases). Germline CDR1 and CDR2: MNHNY and SVGAGI (reference sequence). The CDR3 loop spans 13 amino acids. The V gene lost 10 bases and the J gene lost 0 bases, with 11 bases spanning the gap. As DNA, the CDR3 is TGTGCCACCGGGGGAGTTAGCACAGATACGCAGTATTTT. Its protein is CATGGVSTDTQYF.

The chain has TRBV6-5 and TRBJ1-4; D is unresolved. The CDR3 has 14 residues. Trimming shortened V by 6 bases and J by 8 bases, and 16 bases separated the two germline ends. Germline CDR1 and CDR2: MNHEY and SVGAGI. The CDR3 loop reads CASSRLNFGEKLFF. Here the CDR3 DNA reads TGTGCCAGCAGCCGACTAAACTTCGGGGAAAAACTGTTTTTT.

J is TRBJ2-7 and V is TRBV3-1 (or the pseudogene TRBV3-2); D ambiguous. Trimming stripped 4 bases from V and 5 bases from J, with 18 bases between. Germline CDR1 is LGHDT and CDR2 is YNNKEL (reference sequence). CDR3 length equals 15 residues. The CDR3 spells CASSPGASSVHEQYF. Written as DNA, the CDR3 is TGTGCCAGCAGCCCAGGTGCATCCTCCGTCCACGAGCAGTACTTC.

This sequence joins TRBV27 and TRBJ1-5; perhaps TRBD1 as D (6 bases). Germline V lookup: CDR1 MNHEY, CDR2 SMNVEV (reference sequence). There are 16 residues in the CDR3. V was clipped by 1 base and J by 6 bases, with 16 bases between them. CDR3 residues: CASSLYFGGGGQPQHF. The CDR3 bases are TGTGCCAGCAGTTTATATTTTGGGGGAGGGGGTCAGCCCCAGCATTTT.

The gene calls are TRBV2 and TRBJ2-1; 16 bases align to TRBD2. Germline assignment: CDR1 SNHLY and CDR2 FYNNEI. The length of the CDR3 is 17 residues. After removal of 5 bases from V and 4 bases from J, the junction contained 5 bases not matched to a gene. The CDR3 region is CASSRGLAGGRYNEQFF. The CDR3 coding sequence is TGTGCCAGCAGTCGGGGACTAGCGGGGGGGAGGTACAATGAGCAGTTCTTC.

The chain recombines TRBV6-1 with TRBJ1-2, with a weak D call TRBD1 (5 bases). V lost 1 base, J lost 2 bases, and 11 bases lay in between. Germline V gives CDR1 MNHNS, CDR2 SASEGT. The CDR3 loop spans 15 amino acids. DNA for the CDR3: TGTGCCAGCAGTGAAGAAATCAGGGCGAACTATGGCTACACCTTC. Its translation: CASSEEIRANYGYTF.

This sequence joins TRBV27 and TRBJ2-7, with TRBD1 matching over 7 bases. CDR3 size: 15 residues. V shed 3 bases and J 0 bases; nucleotides not matched to a gene: 5. Germline CDR1 and CDR2: MNHEY and SMNVEV (reference sequence). The CDR3 nucleotides read TGTGCCAGCAGTTTTGTACAGGGGCCCTCCTACGAGCAGTACTTC. Its translation: CASSFVQGPSYEQYF.

This chain uses TRBV10-3 with TRBJ1-5; maybe TRBD1 (5 bases). This CDR3 has 16 amino acids. V dropped 3 bases and J dropped 4 bases, with 16 bases sitting between them. The germline gives CDR1 ENHRY, CDR2 SYGVKD. The CDR3 DNA follows: TGTGCCATCAGTGACGAAGGGCTGGGGCTAAATCAGCCCCAGCATTTT. Translated: CAISDEGLGLNQPQHF.

This chain connects TRBV11-2 to TRBJ2-7, with D perhaps TRBD2 (6 bases). Germline values: CDR1 SGHAT, CDR2 FQNNGV. V was cut by 0 bases and J by 0 bases, with 12 bases left in between. CDR3 length: 16 residues. The CDR3 bases are TGTGCCAGCAGCTTAGAGCGCTGGAGGGACTCCTACGAGCAGTACTTC. Protein: CASSLERWRDSYEQYF.

A remark on this clone: Germline and junction disagree at one end, which may indicate a read error. This chain joins TRBV20-1 and TRBJ2-2; D is perhaps TRBD2 (5 bases). The CDR3 runs 9 residues. Germline CDR1 and CDR2: DFQATT and SNEGSKA (reference sequence). In DNA form, the CDR3 reads TGCAGTGCCGCGAAGGGAGCTGTTTTT. Its translation: CSAAKGAVF.

CDR3 DNA sequence: TGTGCCAGCAGTTTTTCAGGGGGCGATGGCTACACCTTC. It codes for CASSFSGGDGYTF. The chain links TRBV12-3 or TRBV12-4 to TRBJ1-2, with 8 bases aligning to TRBD1. The CDR3 has 13 amino acids. J gave up 6 bases and V 3 bases, and 3 bases lay outside the gene matches.

The chain's CDR3 is CASSRGQGVSEQYF. In DNA form, the CDR3 reads TGTGCCAGTAGTAGAGGACAGGGTGTTAGCGAGCAGTACTTC. The chain combines TRBV19 with TRBJ2-7; 8 nucleotides agree with TRBD1. CDR1 is LNHDA, CDR2 SQIVND, per germline (reference sequence). The length of the CDR3 is 14 residues. J lost 6 bases, V lost 4 bases, and 8 bases had no gene match.

The sample holds a few counts of this clone. The J gene is TRBJ1-1, the V gene TRBV19; 7 bases are shared with TRBD1. Germline loops: CDR1 LNHDA, CDR2 SQIVND (reference sequence). The CDR3 spans 13 residues. Trimming removed 9 bases from V and 0 bases from J; junction bases left unmatched: 4. CDR3 protein: CASGDSLNTEAFF. The CDR3, as DNA: TGTGCCAGCGGGGACAGCCTGAACACTGAAGCTTTCTTT.

This chain uses TRBV6-5 with TRBJ2-3; TRBD2 matches at 7 bases. Germline V gives CDR1 MNHEY, CDR2 SVGAGI. This CDR3 has 15 residues. J was trimmed by 3 bases and V by 6 bases; bases with no gene match: 9. Here the CDR3 DNA reads TGTGCCAGCAGCCGCGGGGGACCGCTAACAGATACGCAGTATTTT. It specifies CASSRGGPLTDTQYF.

The chain employs TRBV6-5 and TRBJ1-2; D is undetermined. CDR3 length equals 13 residues. Trimming removed 7 bases from V and 7 bases from J, with 16 bases in between. Looked up from germline, CDR1 is MNHEY and CDR2 is SVGAGI. CDR3 residues: CASTPDSLSGYTF. The CDR3 DNA sequence: TGTGCCAGCACTCCCGACTCCCTGAGTGGCTACACCTTC.

The V gene is TRBV19, the J gene TRBJ1-1; D might be TRBD1 (5 bases). The germline V gene encodes CDR1 LNHDA and CDR2 SQIVND (reference sequence). CDR3 length: 13 amino acids. V gave up 2 bases and J gave up 7 bases, with 11 bases separating them. The CDR3 loop reads CASSIRGLDEAFF. The CDR3 DNA reads as TGTGCCAGTAGTATAAGGGGATTAGATGAAGCTTTCTTT. The full variable domain, rest sourced from reference TRBV19 and TRBJ1-1, is DGGITQSPKYLFRKEGQNVTLSCEQNLNHDAMYWYRQDPGQGLRLIYYSQIVNDFQKGDIAEGYSVSREKKESFPLTVTSAQKNPTAFYLCASSIRGLDEAFFGQGTRLTVV.

This clone was detected only once. V is TRBV7-8 and J is TRBJ2-3; 10 bases are shared with TRBD2. Germline V gives CDR1 SGHVS, CDR2 FQNEAQ. V shed 4 bases and J 2 bases; nucleotides not matched to a gene: 9. The CDR3 totals 17 residues. The CDR3 protein is CASSSSSGGPITDTQYF. Written as DNA, the CDR3 is TGTGCCAGCAGCTCATCTAGCGGGGGCCCCATCACAGATACGCAGTATTTT.

This clone was counted only a few times. V usage is TRBV14 and J usage is TRBJ2-7; a possible D gene is TRBD2 (6 bases). The CDR3 has 15 amino acids. V was cut by 3 bases and J by 4 bases, with 16 bases left in between. Germline values: CDR1 SGHDN, CDR2 FVKESK. The CDR3: CASSQAGSRDYEQYF. Written as DNA, the CDR3 is TGTGCCAGCAGCCAGGCCGGGAGTAGGGATTACGAGCAGTACTTC.

The V call is TRBV6-5, the J call TRBJ2-5, with 8 bases that match TRBD1. The junction had 12 bases not matched to a gene; V was cut back by 7 bases and J by 5 bases. The CDR3 contains 15 residues. From germline, CDR1 is MNHEY and CDR2 SVGAGI. CDR3 sequence reads: CASTLLQGAGETQYF. The CDR3 DNA reads as TGTGCCAGCACACTTCTCCAGGGGGCAGGGGAGACCCAGTACTTC.

This clone was picked up one time. The chain recombines TRBV12-3 or TRBV12-4 with TRBJ1-2; D is possibly TRBD1 (5 bases). Deletions cut 4 bases from V and 4 bases from J, with 10 bases between. This CDR3 comprises 13 residues. CDR3 sequence (DNA): TGTGCCAGCAGTTCAGGGAATGGCTATGGCTACACCTTC. This encodes CASSSGNGYGYTF.

V is TRBV4-2 and J is TRBJ1-5; tentatively, D is TRBD1 (6 bases). Between the trimmed V and J ends, which lost 2 bases and 6 bases, there was a span of 14 bases. Germline V gene data show CDR1 as LGHNA and CDR2 as YNFKEQ. The CDR3 is made up of 15 amino acids. DNA of the CDR3: TGTGCCAGCAGCCAAATAACAGGGCCGGCTCAGCCCCAGCATTTT. Translation: CASSQITGPAQPQHF.